These 32 T cell receptor beta chains came from one sample sequenced in a study of blood T cell repertoires in COVID-19. Assay: immunoSEQ multiplex PCR; the TCRdb copy retains only in-frame clones and omits some. The sample has fewer than 50,000 clones, 88% seen once. The specimen sequenced was peripheral blood. These receptors all come from a man between 65 and 85 years old with active COVID-19.

The chain recombines TRBV4-3 with TRBJ2-1, with TRBD2 matching over 9 bases. The J segment lost 5 bases and the V segment lost 2 bases, leaving 4 bases of the junction unmatched. Germline lookup yields CDR1 LGHNA and CDR2 YSLEER. The CDR3 is 15 residues long. The CDR3 region is CASSQWRGGNNEQFF. CDR3 sequence (DNA): TGCGCCAGCAGCCAATGGCGGGGGGGCAACAATGAGCAGTTCTTC.

The chain links TRBV30 to TRBJ1-5; D perhaps matches TRBD1 (5 bases). The germline V and J ends were trimmed by 1 base and 6 bases, with 16 bases remaining between them. Germline V gene sequence: CDR1 GTSNPN, CDR2 SVGIG (reference sequence). The CDR3 runs 15 residues. CDR3 residues: CAWSGVAGRRQPQHF. CDR3 coding DNA: TGTGCCTGGAGTGGAGTGGCAGGGAGGCGTCAGCCCCAGCATTTT.

The V call is TRBV4-1, the J call TRBJ2-3, with D tentatively TRBD2 (5 bases). This CDR3 region has 16 residues. The germline CDR1 and CDR2 sequences are MGHRA and YSYEKL. Trimming cost V 0 bases and J 4 bases, with 14 bases left between them. CDR3 loop: CASSQDRASPPDTQYF. The CDR3 coding sequence is TGCGCCAGCAGCCAAGATCGGGCTAGCCCACCAGATACGCAGTATTTT.

V gene TRBV7-9 combines with J gene TRBJ2-3; D might be TRBD1 (6 bases). The CDR3 is 15 amino acids. Trimming removed 0 bases at V and 2 bases at J, with 9 bases between. CDR1 and CDR2 (germline): SEHNR, FQNEAQ (reference sequence). The CDR3 region is CASSLAGAYTDTQYF. CDR3 coding DNA: TGTGCCAGCAGCTTAGCGGGGGCTTACACAGATACGCAGTATTTT.

The CDR3 coding sequence is TGTGCCAGCAGCTTGGGGCGGGTGACTTCCTACGAGCAGTACTTC. It codes for CASSLGRVTSYEQYF. This chain links TRBV5-4 with TRBJ2-7; possible D gene TRBD2, 5 bases. The germline V gene has CDR1 SGHNT and CDR2 YYREEE (reference sequence). Trimming cost V 0 bases and J 1 base, with 11 bases left between them. The CDR3 is 15 residues long.

This rearrangement joins TRBV28 to TRBJ2-1, with D possibly TRBD2 on 6 matching bases. V lost 2 bases and J lost 4, with 15 bases in between. The V gene's germline CDR1 is MDHEN and CDR2 SYDVKM. The CDR3 length is 16 residues. CDR3 coding DNA: TGTGCCAGCAGTTTACTGACTAGACGGTCATACAATGAGCAGTTCTTC. It is translated as CASSLLTRRSYNEQFF.

The chain joins TRBV6-2 or TRBV6-3 to TRBJ2-7; TRBD1 matches 9 bases. The germline V gene encodes CDR1 MNHEY and CDR2 SVGEGT. The CDR3 sequence is 14 residues long. V lost 5 bases and J lost 7; bases outside the gene matches: 9. The CDR3 DNA follows: TGTGCCAGCAGTAAAACCGGGACAGGGCGAGAGCAGTACTTC. This sequence encodes CASSKTGTGREQYF.

This clone appeared a single time. The chain links TRBV11-2 to TRBJ1-6, with D uncertain. Germline V lookup: CDR1 SGHAT, CDR2 FQNNGV. Trimming took off 5 bases at V and 9 bases at J, with 14 bases between the two ends. The CDR3 sequence is 14 residues long. The CDR3 reads CASSRVYSTSPLHF. DNA of the CDR3: TGTGCCAGCAGCAGAGTTTACAGCACTTCACCCCTCCACTTT.

Of note for this clone: Different DNA sequences within this sample yield the same CDR3. The chain has TRBV18 and TRBJ1-3; D might be TRBD1 (6 bases). This CDR3 region has 18 residues. Germline V gene lookup returns CDR1 KGHSH and CDR2 LQKENI. The ends were cut back, 1 base at V and 1 base at J, with 17 bases in the middle. CDR3 in DNA: TGTGCCAGCTCACCACAGAGACATAAGACAGGATCTGGAAACACCATATATTTT. Amino acid sequence: CASSPQRHKTGSGNTIYF.

The CDR3 DNA is TGTGCCAGCAGCCAAGATCGGCGCGGGGGCGCGGTGACTAATGAAAAACTGTTTTTT. This sequence encodes CASSQDRRGGAVTNEKLFF. This chain uses TRBV4-2 with TRBJ1-4; D is perhaps TRBD1 (6 bases). Germline loops: CDR1 LGHNA, CDR2 YNFKEQ. The V end was cut by 0 bases, the J end by 2 bases, with 19 bases between. The CDR3 runs 19 residues.

This chain links TRBV10-3 with TRBJ2-5; D is possibly TRBD2 (5 bases). Germline lookup yields CDR1 ENHRY and CDR2 SYGVKD. The CDR3 spans 14 residues. V gave up 6 bases and J gave up 5 bases, with 16 bases separating them. This CDR3 is CAIRSPAGLETQYF. The CDR3 DNA reads as TGTGCCATCAGGTCACCCGCGGGTCTGGAGACCCAGTACTTC.

The DNA of the CDR3 is TGTGCCAGCAGAGCGGACAGGGGGTATGGCTACACCTTC. Protein product: CASRADRGYGYTF. The chain uses TRBV5-6 and TRBJ1-2; 10 bases match TRBD1. Germline V gene data show CDR1 as SGHDT and CDR2 as YYEEEE. The CDR3 totals 13 residues. V was pared by 5 bases and J by 5 bases, with 3 bases of the junction left unmatched.

CDR3: CASSLVQRTEAFF. CDR3 sequence (DNA): TGTGCCAGCAGTTTAGTACAAAGAACTGAAGCTTTCTTT. The rearrangement uses TRBV27 and TRBJ1-1; D gene ambiguous. CDR1 and CDR2 (germline): MNHEY, SMNVEV (reference sequence). This CDR3 comprises 13 residues. Trimming shortened V by 2 bases and J by 5 bases, and 9 bases separated the two germline ends.

This clone was observed a handful of times. The CDR3, as DNA: TGTGCCAGCAGCCAAAGGGGGTTAGGGTTCGATGAGCAGTTCTTC. The encoded protein is CASSQRGLGFDEQFF. The V and J genes are TRBV11-1 and TRBJ2-1; D is possibly TRBD1 (6 bases). The CDR3 totals 15 residues. With 5 bases removed from V and 8 bases from J, the gap between germline ends came to 19 bases. Germline V gene sequence: CDR1 SGHAT, CDR2 FQDESV (reference sequence).

This sequence joins TRBV28 and TRBJ1-4, with TRBD1 as a possible D gene (5 bases). This CDR3 spans 12 amino acids. Trimming shortened V by 5 bases and J by 11 bases, and 12 bases separated the two germline ends. Germline CDR1 is MDHEN and CDR2 is SYDVKM. CDR3 DNA sequence: TGTGCCAGCAGTCCAGGGTTTGGCAAACTGTTTTTT. As protein: CASSPGFGKLFF.

This clone was detected a few times. Additional DNA sequences in this sample encode the identical CDR3. This chain joins TRBV19 and TRBJ2-5; D remains unclear. CDR3 length: 13 residues. Per the germline V gene, CDR1 is LNHDA and CDR2 is SQIVND (reference sequence). The V gene lost 4 bases and the J gene lost 1 base, with 7 bases spanning the gap. The CDR3 DNA is TGTGCCAGTAGTAGGCAGGCCCAAGAGACCCAGTACTTC. This encodes CASSRQAQETQYF.

This clone has a handful of counts. The rearrangement links TRBV28 to TRBJ1-3; 7 nucleotides line up with TRBD1. In germline, CDR1 is MDHEN, CDR2 SYDVKM. The CDR3 sequence is 16 residues long. The V gene end was trimmed by 6 bases and the J gene end by 0 bases; junction bases not matched to a gene: 8. The CDR3 protein is CASRPNRGRSGNTIYF. CDR3 in DNA: TGTGCCAGCAGACCAAACAGGGGCCGCTCTGGAAACACCATATATTTT. Full variable domain (rest looked up from reference TRBV28 and TRBJ1-3): DVKVTQSSRYLVKRTGEKVFLECVQDMDHENMFWYRQDPGLGLRLIYFSYDVKMKEKGDIPEGYSVSREKKERFSLILESASTNQTSMYLCASRPNRGRSGNTIYFGEGSWLTVV.

DNA of the CDR3: TGTGCCAGCAGCTGGGGTCGGGAGGTTCTTGGAACAGATACGCAGTATTTT. Its translation is CASSWGREVLGTDTQYF. V and J are TRBV5-4 and TRBJ2-3, with 7 bases fitting TRBD2. CDR1 is SGHNT and CDR2 is YYREEE in the germline V gene (reference sequence). The CDR3 has 17 residues. The trim removed 3 bases at V and 3 bases at J, leaving 13 bases unmatched.

This CDR3 reads CASSRVRQGAFGYGYTF. CDR3 in DNA: TGTGCCAGCAGTCGGGTCCGACAGGGGGCCTTCGGCTATGGCTACACCTTC. This chain connects TRBV6-2 or TRBV6-3 to TRBJ1-2; 10 bases line up with TRBD1. The CDR3 has 17 amino acids. V shed 5 bases and J 4 bases; nucleotides not matched to a gene: 13. Germline V lookup: CDR1 MNHEY, CDR2 SVGEGT.

This clone came up a few times. V is TRBV11-2 and J is TRBJ1-5; D may be TRBD1 (6 bases). V was clipped by 5 bases and J by 7 bases, with 18 bases between them. Germline CDR1 and CDR2: SGHAT and FQNNGV. This CDR3 comprises 15 residues. CDR3 coding DNA: TGTGCCAGCAGCCTAGGGGTGGGGGCAAGACAGCCCCAGCATTTT. Residues: CASSLGVGARQPQHF.

The count of this clone is one. The chain employs TRBV5-8 and TRBJ2-4; D is possibly TRBD1 (7 bases). Germline CDR1 reads SGHTS; CDR2 reads YDEGEE. This CDR3 spans 12 amino acids. The CDR3 DNA is TGTGGCACGGAGGGGGCCCAAAACATTCAGTACTTC. Its protein product is CGTEGAQNIQYF.

V usage is TRBV7-9 and J usage is TRBJ2-7, with 7 bases aligning to TRBD1. Per germline, CDR1 SEHNR and CDR2 FQNEAQ (reference sequence). With 5 bases clipped from V and 4 bases from J, the junction kept 11 bases outside the gene matches. This CDR3 contains 15 residues. CDR3 coding DNA: TGTGCCAGCAGCCCGCCCCTGGGACAGATTTACGAGCAGTACTTC. It translates to CASSPPLGQIYEQYF.

This chain links TRBV6-5 with TRBJ1-4, with 7 bases that match TRBD1. Per the germline V gene, CDR1 is MNHEY and CDR2 is SVGAGI. The CDR3 extends over 13 amino acids. V trimming: 8 bases; J trimming: 8 bases; junction bases outside the gene matches: 8. Here the CDR3 DNA reads TGTGCCAGCGCCTTGACAGGGCGGGAAAAACTGTTTTTT. This sequence encodes CASALTGREKLFF.

The gene calls are TRBV2 and TRBJ2-2, with TRBD2 matching 13 bases. The CDR3 contains 16 residues. Trimming at V came to 6 bases and at J to 6 bases, leaving 7 bases not matched to a gene. The germline gives CDR1 SNHLY, CDR2 FYNNEI. DNA for the CDR3: TGTGCCAGCAGCTACGGACTAGCGGGAGTCGCCGGGGAGCTGTTTTTT. This codes for CASSYGLAGVAGELFF.

This clone was counted a single time. The V gene is TRBV7-8, the J gene TRBJ1-1, with D hard to call. The length of the CDR3 is 12 residues. Germline V gene lookup returns CDR1 SGHVS and CDR2 FQNEAQ. V was trimmed by 8 bases and J by 4 bases, leaving 11 bases between them. This chain's CDR3 is CASSLRVTEAFF. In DNA, the CDR3 is TGTGCCAGCTCCCTAAGAGTCACTGAAGCTTTCTTT.

The CDR3 DNA sequence: TGTGCCAGCAGCTTAAGAAGCGGGAGATCGACAGATACGCAGTATTTT. Translation gives CASSLRSGRSTDTQYF. J is TRBJ2-3 and V is TRBV7-2; 8 bases fit TRBD2. Germline V gene data show CDR1 as SGHTA and CDR2 as FQGNSA. V was clipped by 2 bases and J by 3 bases; unmatched bases: 7. The CDR3 has 16 residues.

The chain links TRBV29-1 to TRBJ2-7; 7 nucleotides line up with TRBD1. CDR1 SQVTM and CDR2 ANQGSEA come from the germline V gene. CDR3 length equals 16 residues. V lost 2 bases to trimming and J lost 9 bases; unmatched junction nucleotides: 19. CDR3 sequence: CSVELEATTGELGQYF. The CDR3 coding sequence is TGCAGCGTTGAATTGGAAGCAACCACAGGGGAGCTAGGGCAGTACTTC.

This rearrangement joins TRBV20-1 to TRBJ1-5; D ambiguous. Germline V gives CDR1 DFQATT, CDR2 SNEGSKA (reference sequence). V dropped 3 bases and J dropped 0 bases, with 15 bases sitting between them. The CDR3 is made up of 16 amino acids. The CDR3 loop reads CSASQWGVYSNQPQHF. CDR3 DNA: TGCAGTGCTAGTCAATGGGGAGTGTATAGCAATCAGCCCCAGCATTTT.

This clone was detected only once. This chain uses TRBV7-2 with TRBJ2-3, with 10 bases aligning to TRBD2. Germline CDR1 SGHTA, CDR2 FQGNSA. The CDR3 length is 16 residues. The V and J ends lost 5 bases and 5 bases, in that order; junction bases with no gene match: 10. The CDR3 here is CASSQQSGRARDTQYF. The CDR3 DNA reads TGTGCCAGCAGCCAACAAAGCGGGAGGGCCAGAGATACGCAGTATTTT. The whole variable domain, remainder taken from reference TRBV7-2 and TRBJ2-3, is GAGVSQSPSNKVTEKGKDVELRCDPISGHTALYWYRQSLGQGLEFLIYFQGNSAPDKSGLPSDRFSAERTGGSVSTLTIQRTQQEDSAVYLCASSQQSGRARDTQYFGPGTRLTVL.

The chain uses TRBV28 and TRBJ2-2; D is possibly TRBD1 (6 bases). The CDR3 has 12 amino acids. V was pared by 4 bases and J by 9 bases, with 9 bases between. CDR1 is MDHEN and CDR2 is SYDVKM in the germline V gene. CDR3 sequence (DNA): TGTGCCAGCAGTTCCACAGGGTGGGAGCTGTTTTTT. As protein: CASSSTGWELFF.

This clone was found once. The V call is TRBV7-8, the J call TRBJ1-1, with no clear D. Trimming removed 5 bases at V and 0 bases at J, with 16 bases between. Germline lookup yields CDR1 SGHVS and CDR2 FQNEAQ. The CDR3 is 16 residues long. Here the CDR3 DNA reads TGTGCCAGCAGCCCCGGGATCCTCTACATGAACACTGAAGCTTTCTTT. It yields the protein CASSPGILYMNTEAFF.

The chain recombines TRBV6-5 with TRBJ1-4; D is uncertain. Germline assignment: CDR1 MNHEY and CDR2 SVGAGI. Trimming stripped 4 bases from V and 8 bases from J, with 17 bases between. The CDR3 has 15 residues. The DNA of the CDR3 is TGTGCCAGCAGTTTCTCTGAGGCTCGTCGCGAAAAACTGTTTTTT. Encoded protein: CASSFSEARREKLFF.